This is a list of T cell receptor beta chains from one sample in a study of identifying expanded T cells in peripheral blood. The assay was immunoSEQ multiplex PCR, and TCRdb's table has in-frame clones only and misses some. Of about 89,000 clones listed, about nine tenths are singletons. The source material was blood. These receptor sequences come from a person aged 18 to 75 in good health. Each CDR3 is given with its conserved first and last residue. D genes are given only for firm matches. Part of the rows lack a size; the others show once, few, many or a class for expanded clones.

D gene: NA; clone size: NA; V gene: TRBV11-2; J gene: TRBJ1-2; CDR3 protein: CASSLGGRGNYGYTF; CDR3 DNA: TGTGCCAGCAGCTTAGGTGGTCGGGGGAACTATGGCTACACCTTC
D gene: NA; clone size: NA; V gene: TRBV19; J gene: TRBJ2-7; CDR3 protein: CASSTLAFDEQYF; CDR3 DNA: TGTGCCAGTAGTACCCTAGCGTTCGACGAGCAGTACTTC
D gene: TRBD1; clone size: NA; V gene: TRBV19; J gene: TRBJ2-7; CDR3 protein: CASSISPGQGAHEQYF; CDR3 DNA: TGTGCCAGTAGTATTTCTCCGGGACAGGGGGCCCACGAGCAGTACTTC
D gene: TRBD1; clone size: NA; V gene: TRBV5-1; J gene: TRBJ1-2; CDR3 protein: CASSSEGAGGYGYTF; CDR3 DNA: TGCGCCAGCAGCTCGGAGGGGGCGGGTGGCTACGGCTACACCTTC
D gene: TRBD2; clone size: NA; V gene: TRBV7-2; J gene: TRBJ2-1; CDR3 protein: CASSPRRLAGGSSYNEQFF; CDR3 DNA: TGTGCCAGCAGCCCTAGGAGGCTAGCGGGGGGAAGCTCCTACAATGAGCAGTTCTTC
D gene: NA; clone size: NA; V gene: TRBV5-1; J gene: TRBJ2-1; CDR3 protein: CASSLEGAPDNEQFF; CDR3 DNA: TGCGCCAGCAGCTTGGAAGGGGCCCCCGACAATGAGCAGTTCTTC
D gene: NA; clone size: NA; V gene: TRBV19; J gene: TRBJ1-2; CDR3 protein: CASSIERYYGYTF; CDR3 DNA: TGTGCCAGTAGTATAGAAAGGTACTATGGCTACACCTTC
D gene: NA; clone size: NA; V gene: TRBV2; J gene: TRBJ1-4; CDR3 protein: CASSDVGGEKLFF; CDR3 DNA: TGTGCCAGCAGTGATGTCGGCGGGGAAAAACTGTTTTTT
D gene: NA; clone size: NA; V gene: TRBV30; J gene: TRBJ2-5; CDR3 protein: CAWSVGHQETQYF; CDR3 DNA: TGTGCCTGGAGTGTTGGTCACCAAGAGACCCAGTACTTC
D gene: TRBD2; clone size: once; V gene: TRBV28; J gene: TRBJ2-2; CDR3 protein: CGIGGRGGRAVGTGELFF; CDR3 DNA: TGTGGCATCGGGGGACGAGGCGGGAGGGCCGTAGGCACCGGGGAGCTGTTTTTT